The sample holds many counts of the clone carrying this T cell receptor beta chain. Its antigen remains unknown. This sample was included in a study of regulatory T cells in long-lasting Graves disease. The overall study: Antithyroid drug intake by newly diagnosed Graves' patients had lasted under 3 months. General study points: The study found lower TCR diversity in persistent Graves' patients than in newly diagnosed ones.

CDR3-region Arm-PCR and iRepertoire HTBI primers produced the TCR beta libraries. Per the original data handling: The samples included 60 to 65 TRBV and around 15 TRBJ segments. MiXCR, run by TCRdb on the multiplex PCR reads, gives a single entry per CDR3 protein. What appears here as the V and J calls and clone size reflects TCRdb's work, not the paper's. The sample holds under 400,000 distinct CDR3 sequences, around 17% seen once. The CDR3 extends over 13 amino acids. J gave up 8 bases and V 4 bases, and 6 bases lay outside the gene matches. Documented time point: newly diagnosed GD, antithyroid drugs for less than 3 months. From PBMCs, RNA was extracted and then used to make the TCR library. The data were also submitted as part of a second study, on T cells in Graves' hyperthyroidism and ophthalmopathy. This second study says: Ophthalmopathy was identified by the model a median around 6.9 months ahead of onset.

The TCR was taken from a man in his forties with Graves disease. Sequenced here: peripheral blood mononuclear cells (PBMCs), sampled at new diagnosis, from a patient treated with antithyroid drugs. This sequence joins TRBV12-3 or TRBV12-4 and TRBJ2-3; 7 bases are a match to TRBD2. CDR3 in amino acids: CASSSQSGGTQYF. Here the CDR3 DNA reads TGTGCCAGCAGTTCCCAGTCGGGAGGTACGCAGTATTTT.